This T cell receptor beta chain is from a study of T cell repertoires in cytomegalovirus infection. Across the study: Peptides in the study included HLA-C-restricted and HLA-B-restricted CMV epitopes. Through public TCR beta signatures, both CMV infection and matching HLA type were indicated.

The study's findings and limits: Dominant in the ex vivo response were TCR beta clonotypes restricted by HLA-C and specific for CMV. Carriers of CMV and the relevant HLA type were discriminated by public TCR beta frequency.

This CDR3 has 15 residues. Germline CDR1 is SGHAT and CDR2 is FQNNGV. TCRdb independently ran MiXCR on the reads; one entry per CDR3 protein. This sample has fewer than 950,000 distinct CDR3 sequences, with around a third found just once. A word on this clonotype: The antigen is undetermined. A junction boundary mismatches the germline segment, possibly from a read error.

Sequenced material: cultured CD8+ T cells from PBMCs, taken from culture after CMV antigen stimulation. The TCR originated in a human donor in good health (CMV status not recorded). Some clones in this sample may be carry-over from other donors' samples. The chain recombines TRBV11-2 with TRBJ2-7; D gene ambiguous. The CDR3 nucleotides read TGTGGCAGCAGCTTAGCAGCTTCCCATTCCTACGAGCAGTACTTC. It translates to CGSSLAASHSYEQYF.